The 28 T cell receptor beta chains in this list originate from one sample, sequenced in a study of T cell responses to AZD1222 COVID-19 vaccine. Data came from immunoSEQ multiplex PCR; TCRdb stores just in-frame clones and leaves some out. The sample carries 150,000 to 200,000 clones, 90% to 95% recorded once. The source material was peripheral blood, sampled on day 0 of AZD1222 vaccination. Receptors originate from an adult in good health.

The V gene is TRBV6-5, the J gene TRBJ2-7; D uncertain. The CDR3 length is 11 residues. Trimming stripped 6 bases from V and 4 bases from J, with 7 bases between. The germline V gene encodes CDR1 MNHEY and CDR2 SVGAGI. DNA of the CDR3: TGTGCCAGCAGGGGGATTTACGAGCAGTACTTC. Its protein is CASRGIYEQYF.

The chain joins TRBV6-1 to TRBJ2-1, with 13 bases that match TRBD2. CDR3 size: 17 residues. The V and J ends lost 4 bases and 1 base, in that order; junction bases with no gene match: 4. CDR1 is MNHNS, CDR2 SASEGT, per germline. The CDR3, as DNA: TGTGCCAGCAGTGTTCGGACTAGCGGGAGATCCTACAATGAGCAGTTCTTC. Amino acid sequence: CASSVRTSGRSYNEQFF.

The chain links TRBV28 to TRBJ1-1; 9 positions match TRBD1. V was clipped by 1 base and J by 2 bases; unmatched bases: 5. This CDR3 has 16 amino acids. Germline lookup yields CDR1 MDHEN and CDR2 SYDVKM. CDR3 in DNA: TGTGCCAGCAGTTTATCCTCGGGACAGGGCAACACTGAAGCTTTCTTT. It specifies CASSLSSGQGNTEAFF.

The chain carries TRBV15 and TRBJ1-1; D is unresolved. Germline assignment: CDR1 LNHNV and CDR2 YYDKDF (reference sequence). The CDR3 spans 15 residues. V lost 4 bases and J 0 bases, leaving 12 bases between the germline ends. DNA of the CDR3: TGTGCCACCAGCATCCCCGGACTGATGAACACTGAAGCTTTCTTT. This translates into CATSIPGLMNTEAFF.

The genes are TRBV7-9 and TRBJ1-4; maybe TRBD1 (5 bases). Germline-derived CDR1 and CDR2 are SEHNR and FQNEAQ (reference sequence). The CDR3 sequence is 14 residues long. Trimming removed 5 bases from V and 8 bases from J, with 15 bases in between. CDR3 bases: TGTGCCAGCAGCATCGGACCGGGGCGGGAAAAACTGTTTTTT. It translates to CASSIGPGREKLFF.

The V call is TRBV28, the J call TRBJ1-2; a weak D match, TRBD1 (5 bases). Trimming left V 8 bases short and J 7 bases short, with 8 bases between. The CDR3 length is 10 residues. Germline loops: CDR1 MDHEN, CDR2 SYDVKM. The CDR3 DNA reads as TGTGCCAGCGCCAGGGTTGGCTACACCTTC. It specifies CASARVGYTF.

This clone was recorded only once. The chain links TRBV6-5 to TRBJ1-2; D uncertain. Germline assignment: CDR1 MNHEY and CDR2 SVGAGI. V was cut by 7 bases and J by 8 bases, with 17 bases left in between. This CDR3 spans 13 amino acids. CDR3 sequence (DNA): TGTGCCAGCACCCCGACCTCAAACGGGGGCTACACCTTC. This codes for CASTPTSNGGYTF.

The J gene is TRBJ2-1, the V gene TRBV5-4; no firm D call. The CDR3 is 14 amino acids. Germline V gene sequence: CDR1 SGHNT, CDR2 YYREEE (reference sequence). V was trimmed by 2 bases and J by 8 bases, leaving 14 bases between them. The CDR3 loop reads CASSLRYPSHEQFF. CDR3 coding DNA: TGTGCCAGCAGCTTACGGTACCCTTCCCATGAGCAGTTCTTC.

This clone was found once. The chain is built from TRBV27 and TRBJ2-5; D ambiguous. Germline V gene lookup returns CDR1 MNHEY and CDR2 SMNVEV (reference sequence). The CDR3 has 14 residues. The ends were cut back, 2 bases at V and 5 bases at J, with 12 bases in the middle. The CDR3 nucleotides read TGTGCCAGCAGTTTAGTAGGGTCTCCGGAGACCCAGTACTTC. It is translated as CASSLVGSPETQYF.

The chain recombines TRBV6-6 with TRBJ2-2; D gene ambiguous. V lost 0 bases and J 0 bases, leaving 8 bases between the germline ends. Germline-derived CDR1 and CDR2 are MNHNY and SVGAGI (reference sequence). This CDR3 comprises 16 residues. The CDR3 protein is CASSYSAPTNTGELFF. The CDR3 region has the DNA TGTGCCAGCAGTTACTCAGCCCCGACGAACACCGGGGAGCTGTTTTTT.

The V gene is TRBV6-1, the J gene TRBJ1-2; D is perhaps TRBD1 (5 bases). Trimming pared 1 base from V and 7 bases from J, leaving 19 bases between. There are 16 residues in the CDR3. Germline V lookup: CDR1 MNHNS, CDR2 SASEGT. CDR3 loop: CASSEGRPGFVSGYTF. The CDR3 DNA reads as TGTGCCAGCAGTGAAGGACGCCCAGGGTTTGTGAGTGGCTACACCTTC.

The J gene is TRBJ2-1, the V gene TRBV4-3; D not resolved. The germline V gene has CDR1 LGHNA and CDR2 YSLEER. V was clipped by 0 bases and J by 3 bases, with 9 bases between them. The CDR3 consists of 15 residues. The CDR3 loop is CASSQEGMGYNEQFF. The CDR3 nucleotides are TGCGCCAGCAGCCAAGAGGGCATGGGCTACAATGAGCAGTTCTTC.

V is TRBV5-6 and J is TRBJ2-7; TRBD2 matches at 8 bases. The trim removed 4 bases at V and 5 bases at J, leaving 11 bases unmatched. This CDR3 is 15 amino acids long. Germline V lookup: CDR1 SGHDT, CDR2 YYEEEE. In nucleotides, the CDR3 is TGTGCCAGCAGCCGGGAGGGGCAGGGCGAAAACGAGCAGTACTTC. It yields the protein CASSREGQGENEQYF.

CDR3 in DNA: TGTGCCAGTAGTATTAGTGGACTCGTCGGGGAGCAGTACTTC. This gives the protein CASSISGLVGEQYF. J is TRBJ2-7 and V is TRBV19; tentatively, D is TRBD2 (5 bases). This CDR3 has 14 amino acids. Germline loops: CDR1 LNHDA, CDR2 SQIVND (reference sequence). V was shortened by 3 bases and J by 7 bases, with 16 bases between the two germline ends.

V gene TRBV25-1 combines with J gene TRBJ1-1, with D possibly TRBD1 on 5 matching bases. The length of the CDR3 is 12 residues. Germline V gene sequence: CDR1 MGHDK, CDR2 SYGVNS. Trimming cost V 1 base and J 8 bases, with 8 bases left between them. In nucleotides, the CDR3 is TGTGCCAGCAGTGAATGGGGGGACGAAGCTTTCTTT. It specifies CASSEWGDEAFF. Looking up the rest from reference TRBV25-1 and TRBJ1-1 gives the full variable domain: EADIYQTPRYLVIGTGKKITLECSQTMGHDKMYWYQQDPGMELHLIHYSYGVNSTEKGDLSSESTVSRIRTEHFPLTLESARPSHTSQYLCASSEWGDEAFFGQGTRLTVV.

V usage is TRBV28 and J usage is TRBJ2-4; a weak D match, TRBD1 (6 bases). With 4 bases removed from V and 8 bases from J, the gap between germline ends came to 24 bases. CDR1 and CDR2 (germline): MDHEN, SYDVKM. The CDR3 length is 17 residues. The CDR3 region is CASSSPRTVDERHIQYF. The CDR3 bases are TGTGCCAGCAGTTCCCCTCGGACAGTGGATGAGAGGCACATTCAGTACTTC.

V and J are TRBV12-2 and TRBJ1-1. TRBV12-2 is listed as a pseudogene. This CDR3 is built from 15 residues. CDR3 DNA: TGTGCAAGTCGCATTTCCGGGGTGATGAACACTGAAGCTTTCTTT. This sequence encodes CASRISGVMNTEAFF.

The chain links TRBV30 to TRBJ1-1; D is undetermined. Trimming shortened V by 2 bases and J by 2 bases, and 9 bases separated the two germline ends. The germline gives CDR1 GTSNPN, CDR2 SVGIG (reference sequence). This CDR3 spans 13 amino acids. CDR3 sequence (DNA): TGTGCCTGGAGTAAGGTACCCAACACTGAAGCTTTCTTT. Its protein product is CAWSKVPNTEAFF.

The CDR3 reads CASSYGSAGELFF. The CDR3 coding sequence is TGTGCCAGCAGCTACGGGAGTGCAGGGGAGCTGTTTTTT. The chain is built from TRBV7-6 and TRBJ2-2, with D maybe TRBD2 (6 bases). Trimming stripped 4 bases from V and 8 bases from J, with 11 bases between. The CDR3 consists of 13 residues. Germline V gene sequence: CDR1 SGHVS, CDR2 FNYEAQ.

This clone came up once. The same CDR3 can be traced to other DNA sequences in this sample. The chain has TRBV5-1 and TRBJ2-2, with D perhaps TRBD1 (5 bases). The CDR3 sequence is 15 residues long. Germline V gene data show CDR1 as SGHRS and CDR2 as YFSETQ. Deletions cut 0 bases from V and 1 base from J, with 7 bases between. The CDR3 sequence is CASSLVTGNTGELFF. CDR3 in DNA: TGCGCCAGCAGCTTGGTCACAGGGAACACCGGGGAGCTGTTTTTT.

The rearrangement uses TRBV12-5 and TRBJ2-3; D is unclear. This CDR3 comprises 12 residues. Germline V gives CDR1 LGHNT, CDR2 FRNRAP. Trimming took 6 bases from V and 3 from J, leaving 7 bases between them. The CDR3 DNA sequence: TGTGCTAGTGGCCAAGAGACAGATACGCAGTATTTT. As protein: CASGQETDTQYF.

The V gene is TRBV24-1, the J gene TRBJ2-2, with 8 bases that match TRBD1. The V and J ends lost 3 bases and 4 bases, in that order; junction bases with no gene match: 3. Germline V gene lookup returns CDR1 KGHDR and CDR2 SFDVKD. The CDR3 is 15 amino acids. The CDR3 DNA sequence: TGTGCCACCAGTGATCAGGGGGCTGGCACCGGGGAGCTGTTTTTT. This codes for CATSDQGAGTGELFF.

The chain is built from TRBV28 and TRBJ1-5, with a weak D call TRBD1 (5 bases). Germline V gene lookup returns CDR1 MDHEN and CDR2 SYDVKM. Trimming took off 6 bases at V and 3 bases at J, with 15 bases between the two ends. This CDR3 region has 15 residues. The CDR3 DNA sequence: TGTGCCAGCAGGTGGGGCTCCTTAATCAATCAGCCCCAGCATTTT. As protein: CASRWGSLINQPQHF.

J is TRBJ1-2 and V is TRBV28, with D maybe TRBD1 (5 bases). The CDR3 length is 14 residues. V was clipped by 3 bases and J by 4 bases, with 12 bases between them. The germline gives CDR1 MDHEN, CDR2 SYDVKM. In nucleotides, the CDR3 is TGTGCCAGCAGTTTGGTGCAACAGGCCTATGGCTACACCTTC. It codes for CASSLVQQAYGYTF.

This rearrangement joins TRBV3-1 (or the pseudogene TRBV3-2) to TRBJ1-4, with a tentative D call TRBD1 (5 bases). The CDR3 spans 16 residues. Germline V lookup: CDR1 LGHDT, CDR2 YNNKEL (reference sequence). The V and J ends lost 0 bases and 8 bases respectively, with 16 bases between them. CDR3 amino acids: CASSQDGGRVQEKLFF. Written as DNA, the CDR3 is TGTGCCAGCAGCCAAGACGGGGGAAGGGTACAAGAAAAACTGTTTTTT.

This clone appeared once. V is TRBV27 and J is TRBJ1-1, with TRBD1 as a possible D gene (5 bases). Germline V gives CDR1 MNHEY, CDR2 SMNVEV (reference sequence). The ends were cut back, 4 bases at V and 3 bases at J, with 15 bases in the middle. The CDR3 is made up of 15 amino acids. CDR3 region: CASSSGRPWDTEAFF. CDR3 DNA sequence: TGTGCCAGCAGTTCGGGGCGACCATGGGACACTGAAGCTTTCTTT.

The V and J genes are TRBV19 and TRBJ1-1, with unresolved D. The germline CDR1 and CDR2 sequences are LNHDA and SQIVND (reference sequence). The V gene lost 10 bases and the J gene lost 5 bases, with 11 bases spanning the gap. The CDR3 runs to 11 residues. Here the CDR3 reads CATRGRTEAFF. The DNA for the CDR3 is TGTGCCACTCGCGGCAGAACTGAAGCTTTCTTT.

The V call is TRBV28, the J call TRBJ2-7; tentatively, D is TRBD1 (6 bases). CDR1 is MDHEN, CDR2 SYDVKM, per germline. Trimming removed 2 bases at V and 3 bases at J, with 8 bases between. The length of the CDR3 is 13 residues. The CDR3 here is CASSLQGHYEQYF. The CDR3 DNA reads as TGTGCCAGCAGTTTACAGGGGCACTACGAGCAGTACTTC.